Given below is one T cell receptor beta chain in context. The antigen is undetermined. 5'RACE with constant-segment primers built TCRalpha and TCRbeta cDNA libraries with UMIs. MiXCR, run by TCRdb on the 5' RACE reads, gives a single entry per CDR3 protein. Of approximately 300,000 distinct CDR3 sequences in the sample, 15% to 20% were seen once. The germline V and J ends were trimmed by 0 bases and 2 bases, with 17 bases remaining between them. The CDR3 contains 19 residues. Germline V gene data show CDR1 as LGHDT and CDR2 as YNNKEL (reference sequence). This record comes from a study of T-cell memory formation after mild COVID-19. Findings and limits, study-wide: What remained unconfirmed was the SARS-CoV-2 specificity of second-wave clones peaking on day 37.

The rearrangement links TRBV3-1 to TRBJ2-6; no reliable D call. Sequencing used PBMCs or a T cell subset sorted from them (not recorded which). The clonotype comes from a man younger than 30 who had mild COVID-19 (a few samples of this study predate the infection). Cell type and time point are not known. CDR3 nucleotides: TGTGCCAGCAGCCAAGATCGAGCACTTCTTGAAGCTGGGGCCAACGTCCTGACTTTC. Translation gives CASSQDRALLEAGANVLTF.